A single sample gave rise to the 12 T cell receptor beta chains below, sequenced in a study of T cell changes during pregnancy in multiple sclerosis. Method: immunoSEQ multiplex PCR; TCRdb's copy keeps in-frame clones and lacks some. The sample lists around 41,000 clones; over 80% were seen once. Sequenced material: CD4+ T cells from peripheral blood mononuclear cells, taken in the third trimester of pregnancy. These receptors were obtained from a female donor in good health, enrolled as a control in a pregnancy study.

The chain has TRBV7-8 and TRBJ1-2, with 8 bases aligning to TRBD1. Trimming removed 4 bases from V and 14 bases from J; junction bases left unmatched: 9. Looked up from germline, CDR1 is SGHVS and CDR2 is FQNEAQ. CDR3 size: 12 residues. The CDR3 DNA sequence: TGTGCCAGCAGCTCGGATCGGACAGGGAATACCTTC. Translation gives CASSSDRTGNTF.

V and J are TRBV19 and TRBJ2-3; TRBD2 matches 13 bases. The CDR3 sequence is 16 residues long. Trimming took 5 bases from V and 4 from J; bases not matched to a gene: 6. Germline CDR1 LNHDA, CDR2 SQIVND (reference sequence). CDR3 sequence reads: CASSPRTSGGADTQYF. The CDR3 DNA is TGTGCCAGTAGTCCCCGGACTAGCGGGGGTGCAGATACGCAGTATTTT.

This clone was counted a single time. The chain joins TRBV9 to TRBJ1-1, with TRBD1 matching 7 bases. Per the germline V gene, CDR1 is SGDLS and CDR2 is YYNGEE. There are 15 residues in the CDR3. With V trimmed by 4 bases and J by 4 bases, 10 bases remained unmatched. The DNA for the CDR3 is TGTGCCAGCAGCCCCCAAGGGACAGTTGGCACTGAAGCTTTCTTT. Its translation is CASSPQGTVGTEAFF.

The chain combines TRBV18 with TRBJ2-5; perhaps TRBD1 as D (6 bases). CDR3 length equals 13 residues. Germline-derived CDR1 and CDR2 are KGHSH and LQKENI. V was cut by 3 bases and J by 3 bases, with 8 bases left in between. CDR3 residues: CASSPAGEETQYF. The CDR3 DNA reads TGTGCCAGCTCACCCGCAGGGGAAGAGACCCAGTACTTC.

CDR3 coding DNA: TGTGCCAGCAGCTTGGTACTAGCGGGGGGGCCTCAACCGCAGTATTTT. This gives the protein CASSLVLAGGPQPQYF. This chain links TRBV5-4 with TRBJ2-3; 13 bases align to TRBD2. Germline V gene lookup returns CDR1 SGHNT and CDR2 YYREEE (reference sequence). This CDR3 has 16 amino acids. V shed 0 bases, J shed 10 bases, and the junction held 8 bases outside the gene matches.

The rearrangement links TRBV6-5 to TRBJ2-1; D not certain. V was cut by 6 bases and J by 1 base, with 13 bases left in between. The CDR3 spans 15 residues. In germline, CDR1 is MNHEY, CDR2 SVGAGI. The CDR3 is CASRYRETSYNEQFF. The CDR3 nucleotides are TGTGCCAGCAGGTACCGCGAGACTTCCTACAATGAGCAGTTCTTC.

This clone was detected only once. The J gene is TRBJ1-4, the V gene TRBV7-9, with D possibly matching TRBD1 (5 bases). Trimming shortened V by 5 bases and J by 0 bases, and 10 bases separated the two germline ends. The CDR3 covers 15 residues. Germline values: CDR1 SEHNR, CDR2 FQNEAQ (reference sequence). This CDR3 reads CASSRWTSTNEKLFF. The CDR3 DNA reads TGTGCCAGCAGCAGATGGACATCAACTAATGAAAAACTGTTTTTT.

This chain connects TRBV6-5 to TRBJ1-1; possibly TRBD1 for D (5 bases). This CDR3 comprises 14 residues. Germline V gene sequence: CDR1 MNHEY, CDR2 SVGAGI. Trimming shortened V by 6 bases and J by 1 base, and 12 bases separated the two germline ends. The CDR3 region has the DNA TGTGCCAGCAGCCAACCGGGGGGGAACACTGAAGCTTTCTTT. Translating it yields CASSQPGGNTEAFF.

The CDR3 region is CASSRLAVDYEQYF. CDR3 nucleotides: TGTGCCAGCAGCCGCCTAGCGGTGGACTACGAGCAGTACTTC. The V gene is TRBV6-5, the J gene TRBJ2-7, with TRBD2 matching over 7 bases. The ends lost 6 bases at V and 3 bases at J; junction bases unmatched: 8. The CDR3 is made up of 14 amino acids. CDR1 is MNHEY and CDR2 is SVGAGI in the germline V gene.

The genes are TRBV9 and TRBJ2-2; TRBD1 matches 7 bases. The CDR3 sequence is 15 residues long. The germline V gene encodes CDR1 SGDLS and CDR2 YYNGEE. J gave up 3 bases and V 3 bases, and 5 bases lay outside the gene matches. The CDR3 loop reads CASSATTGDTGELFF. The CDR3 DNA follows: TGTGCCAGCAGCGCAACCACAGGGGACACCGGGGAGCTGTTTTTT.

The gene calls are TRBV19 and TRBJ2-1; 8 bases align to TRBD1. The CDR3 runs to 13 residues. Germline lookup yields CDR1 LNHDA and CDR2 SQIVND (reference sequence). V gave up 5 bases and J gave up 4 bases; unmatched junction bases: 1. CDR3 protein: CASSRTGYNEQFF. The CDR3 coding sequence is TGTGCCAGTAGTCGGACAGGGTACAATGAGCAGTTCTTC.

V is TRBV6-5 and J is TRBJ2-7; 7 bases fit TRBD2. This CDR3 is 16 amino acids long. Trimming removed 0 bases from V and 3 bases from J; junction bases left unmatched: 8. The germline CDR1 and CDR2 sequences are MNHEY and SVGAGI. CDR3 in DNA: TGTGCCAGCAGTTACTCTAAATGGGGCGGGAGCTACGAGCAGTACTTC. This encodes CASSYSKWGGSYEQYF.